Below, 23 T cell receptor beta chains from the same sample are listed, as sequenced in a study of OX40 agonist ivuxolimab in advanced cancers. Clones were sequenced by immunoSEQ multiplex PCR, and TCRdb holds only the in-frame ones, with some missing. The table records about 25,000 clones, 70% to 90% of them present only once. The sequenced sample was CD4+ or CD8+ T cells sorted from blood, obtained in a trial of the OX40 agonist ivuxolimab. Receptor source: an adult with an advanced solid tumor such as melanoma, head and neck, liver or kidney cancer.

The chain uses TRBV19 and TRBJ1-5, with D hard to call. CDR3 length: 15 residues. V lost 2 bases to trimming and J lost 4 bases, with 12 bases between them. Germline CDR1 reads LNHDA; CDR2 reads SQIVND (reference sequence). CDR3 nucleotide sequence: TGTGCCAGTAGTATATTTTTTGCGGGGAATCAGCCCCAGCATTTT. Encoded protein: CASSIFFAGNQPQHF.

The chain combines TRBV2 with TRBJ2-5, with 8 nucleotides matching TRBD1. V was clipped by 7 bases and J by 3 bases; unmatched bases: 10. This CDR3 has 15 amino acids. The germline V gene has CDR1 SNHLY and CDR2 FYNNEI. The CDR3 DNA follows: TGTGCCAGCATGGACAGGGTCCAGATTAAAGAGACCCAGTACTTC. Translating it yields CASMDRVQIKETQYF. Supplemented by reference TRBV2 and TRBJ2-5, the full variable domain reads EPEVTQTPSHQVTQMGQEVILRCVPISNHLYFYWYRQILGQKVEFLVSFYNNEISEKSEIFDDQFSVERPDGSNFTLKIRSTKLEDSAMYFCASMDRVQIKETQYFGPGTRLLVL.

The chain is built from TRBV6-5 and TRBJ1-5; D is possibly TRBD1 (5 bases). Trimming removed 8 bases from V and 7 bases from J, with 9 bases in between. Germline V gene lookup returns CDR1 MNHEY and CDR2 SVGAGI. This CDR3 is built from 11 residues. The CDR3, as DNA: TGTGCCAGCCGCAGGGAACAGCCCCAGCATTTT. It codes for CASRREQPQHF.

CDR3 sequence reads: CASSLTRGGANVLTF. The CDR3 DNA follows: TGTGCCAGCAGCCTCACTAGAGGTGGGGCCAACGTCCTGACTTTC. This rearrangement joins TRBV6-5 to TRBJ2-6, with TRBD2 as a possible D gene (5 bases). Germline V gene lookup returns CDR1 MNHEY and CDR2 SVGAGI. V was shortened by 6 bases and J by 3 bases, with 12 bases between the two germline ends. CDR3 size: 15 residues.

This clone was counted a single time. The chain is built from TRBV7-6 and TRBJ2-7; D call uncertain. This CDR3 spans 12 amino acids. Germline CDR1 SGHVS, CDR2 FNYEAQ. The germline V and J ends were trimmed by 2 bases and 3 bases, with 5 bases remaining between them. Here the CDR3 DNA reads TGTGCCAGCAGCTTAACCAACTACGAGCAGTACTTC. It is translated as CASSLTNYEQYF.

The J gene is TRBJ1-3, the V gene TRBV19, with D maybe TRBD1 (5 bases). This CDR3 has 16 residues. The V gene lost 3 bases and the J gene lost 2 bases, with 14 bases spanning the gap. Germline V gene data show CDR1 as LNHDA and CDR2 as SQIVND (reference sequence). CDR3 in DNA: TGTGCCAGTAGTATTCGGGGCCTCGCAACTGGAAACACCATATATTTT. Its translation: CASSIRGLATGNTIYF. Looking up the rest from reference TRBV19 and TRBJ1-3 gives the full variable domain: DGGITQSPKYLFRKEGQNVTLSCEQNLNHDAMYWYRQDPGQGLRLIYYSQIVNDFQKGDIAEGYSVSREKKESFPLTVTSAQKNPTAFYLCASSIRGLATGNTIYFGEGSWLTVV.

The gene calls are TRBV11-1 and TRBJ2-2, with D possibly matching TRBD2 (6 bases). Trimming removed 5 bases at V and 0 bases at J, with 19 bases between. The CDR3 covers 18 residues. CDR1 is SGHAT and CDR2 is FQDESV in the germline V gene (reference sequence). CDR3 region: CASSLAEGIGSNTGELFF. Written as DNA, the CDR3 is TGTGCCAGCAGCCTGGCGGAGGGAATAGGTTCGAACACCGGGGAGCTGTTTTTT.

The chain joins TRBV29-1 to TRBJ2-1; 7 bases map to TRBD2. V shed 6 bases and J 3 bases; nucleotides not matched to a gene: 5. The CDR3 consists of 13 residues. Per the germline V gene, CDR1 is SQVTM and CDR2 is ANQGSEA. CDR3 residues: CSVFRGVYNEQFF. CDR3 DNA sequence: TGCAGCGTCTTCCGGGGGGTCTACAATGAGCAGTTCTTC.

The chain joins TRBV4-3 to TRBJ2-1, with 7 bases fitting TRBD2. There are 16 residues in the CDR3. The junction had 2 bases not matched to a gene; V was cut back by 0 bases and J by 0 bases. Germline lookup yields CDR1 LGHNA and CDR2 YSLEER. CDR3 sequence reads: CASSQEWGGSYNEQFF. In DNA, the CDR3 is TGCGCCAGCAGCCAAGAGTGGGGGGGCTCCTACAATGAGCAGTTCTTC.

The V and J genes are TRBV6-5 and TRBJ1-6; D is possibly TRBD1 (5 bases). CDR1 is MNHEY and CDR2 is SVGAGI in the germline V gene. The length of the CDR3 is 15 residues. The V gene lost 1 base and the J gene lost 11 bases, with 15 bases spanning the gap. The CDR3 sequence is CASSYFPPLDTPLHF. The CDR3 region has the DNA TGTGCCAGCAGTTACTTCCCCCCGCTGGACACACCCCTCCACTTT.

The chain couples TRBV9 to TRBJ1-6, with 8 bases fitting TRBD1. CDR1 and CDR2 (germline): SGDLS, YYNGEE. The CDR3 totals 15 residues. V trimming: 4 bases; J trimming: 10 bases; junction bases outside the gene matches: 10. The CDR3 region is CASSLSGGRQSPLHF. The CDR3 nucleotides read TGTGCCAGCAGCTTATCAGGGGGCCGGCAGTCACCCCTCCACTTT.

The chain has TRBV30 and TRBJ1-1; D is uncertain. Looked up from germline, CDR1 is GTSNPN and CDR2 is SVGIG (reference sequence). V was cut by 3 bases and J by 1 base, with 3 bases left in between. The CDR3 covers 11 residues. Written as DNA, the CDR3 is TGTGCCTGGAGGTGGAACACTGAAGCTTTCTTT. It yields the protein CAWRWNTEAFF.

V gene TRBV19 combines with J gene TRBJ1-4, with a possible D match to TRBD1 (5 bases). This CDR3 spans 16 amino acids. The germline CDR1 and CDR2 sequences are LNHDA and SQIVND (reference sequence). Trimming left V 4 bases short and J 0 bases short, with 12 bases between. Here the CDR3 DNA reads TGTGCCAGTAGTAGACAGCAAGGAGCAACTAATGAAAAACTGTTTTTT. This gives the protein CASSRQQGATNEKLFF.

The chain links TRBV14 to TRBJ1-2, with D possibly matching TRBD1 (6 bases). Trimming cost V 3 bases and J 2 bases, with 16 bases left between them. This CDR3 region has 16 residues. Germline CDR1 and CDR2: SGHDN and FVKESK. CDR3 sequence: CASSHRSGAGNYGYTF. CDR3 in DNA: TGTGCCAGCAGCCATAGGTCGGGGGCAGGGAACTATGGCTACACCTTC.

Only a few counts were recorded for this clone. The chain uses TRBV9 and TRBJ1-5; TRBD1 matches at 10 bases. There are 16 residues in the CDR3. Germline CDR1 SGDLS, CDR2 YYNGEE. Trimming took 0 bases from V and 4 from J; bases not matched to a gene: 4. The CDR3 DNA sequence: TGTGCCAGCAGCGTAGGGACAGGGGGTGGAAATCAGCCCCAGCATTTT. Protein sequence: CASSVGTGGGNQPQHF.

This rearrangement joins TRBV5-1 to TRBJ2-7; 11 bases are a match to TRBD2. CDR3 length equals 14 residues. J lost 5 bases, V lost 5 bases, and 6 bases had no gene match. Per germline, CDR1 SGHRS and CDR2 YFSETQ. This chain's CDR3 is CASRTLAGADEQYF. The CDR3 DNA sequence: TGCGCCAGCAGAACACTAGCGGGGGCCGACGAGCAGTACTTC.

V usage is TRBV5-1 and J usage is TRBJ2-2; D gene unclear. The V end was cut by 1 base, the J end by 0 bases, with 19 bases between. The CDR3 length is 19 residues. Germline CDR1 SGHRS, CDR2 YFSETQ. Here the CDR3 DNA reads TGCGCCAGCAGCTTGTTTGCTTTCCACGATCTCGCGAACACCGGGGAGCTGTTTTTT. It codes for CASSLFAFHDLANTGELFF.

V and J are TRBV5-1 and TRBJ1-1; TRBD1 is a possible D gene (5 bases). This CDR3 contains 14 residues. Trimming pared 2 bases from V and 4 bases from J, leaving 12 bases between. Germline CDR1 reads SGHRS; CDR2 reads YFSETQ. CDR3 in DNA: TGCGCCAGCAGCTTAGAGGGGCTTATCACTGAAGCTTTCTTT. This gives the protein CASSLEGLITEAFF.

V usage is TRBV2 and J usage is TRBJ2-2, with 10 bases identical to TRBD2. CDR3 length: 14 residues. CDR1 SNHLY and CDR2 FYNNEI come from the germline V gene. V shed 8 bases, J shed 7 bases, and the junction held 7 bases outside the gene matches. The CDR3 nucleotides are TGTGCCAGCCTCAGCGGGAGGGTAGGCGGGGAGCTGTTTTTT. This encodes CASLSGRVGGELFF. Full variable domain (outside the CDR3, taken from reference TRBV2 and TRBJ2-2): EPEVTQTPSHQVTQMGQEVILRCVPISNHLYFYWYRQILGQKVEFLVSFYNNEISEKSEIFDDQFSVERPDGSNFTLKIRSTKLEDSAMYFCASLSGRVGGELFFGEGSRLTVL.

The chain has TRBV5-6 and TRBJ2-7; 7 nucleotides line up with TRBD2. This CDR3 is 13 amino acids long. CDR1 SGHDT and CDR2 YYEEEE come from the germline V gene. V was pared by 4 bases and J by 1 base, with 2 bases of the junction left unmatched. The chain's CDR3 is CASSASGSYEQYF. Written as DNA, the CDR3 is TGTGCCAGCAGCGCTAGCGGTTCCTACGAGCAGTACTTC.

The CDR3 reads CASSLGGSGTTKYF. The CDR3 DNA is TGTGCCAGCAGCTTAGGGGGTTCAGGGACTACAAAGTACTTC. This chain uses TRBV7-2 with TRBJ2-7; 7 positions match TRBD2. CDR1 and CDR2 (germline): SGHTA, FQGNSA. CDR3 length: 14 residues. V was pared by 1 base and J by 11 bases, with 11 bases of the junction left unmatched.

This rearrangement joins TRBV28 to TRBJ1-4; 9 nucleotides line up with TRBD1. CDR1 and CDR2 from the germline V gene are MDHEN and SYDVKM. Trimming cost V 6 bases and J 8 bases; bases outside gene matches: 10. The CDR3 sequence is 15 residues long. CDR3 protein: CASSPMTGGWEKLFF. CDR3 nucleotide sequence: TGTGCCAGCAGCCCCATGACAGGGGGTTGGGAAAAACTGTTTTTT.

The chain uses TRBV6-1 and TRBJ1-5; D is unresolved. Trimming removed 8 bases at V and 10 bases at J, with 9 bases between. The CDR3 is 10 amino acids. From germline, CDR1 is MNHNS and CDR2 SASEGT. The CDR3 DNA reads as TGTGCCAGCGGTTCCGGACCCCAGCATTTT. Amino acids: CASGSGPQHF.